The sequence of this T cell receptor (beta chain) was determined in a study of blood T cell repertoires in COVID-19. Whole-study context: Samples came from the United States, Italy and Spain, spanning acute and convalescent COVID-19. In each case, the material was cDNA or gDNA derived from T cells, B-cell-depleted T cells, or PBMCs.

How the authors handled the data: Quantification of nucleated cells was approximated via reference gene primer amplification. The data were produced by immunoSEQ multiplex PCR, yet TCRdb's version contains in-frame clones alone and is incomplete. The DNA was the basis for D and trimming; V, J and clone size are from that table. The sample consists of under 200,000 clones, approximately 90% of them appearing once. The germline V gene encodes CDR1 LNHDA and CDR2 SQIVND (reference sequence). CDR3 length: 15 residues. Trimming cost V 7 bases and J 8 bases; bases outside gene matches: 13. V usage is TRBV19 and J usage is TRBJ2-1, with 8 bases fitting TRBD2. Material for sequencing was peripheral blood. The TCR sequence derives from a man aged 35-49 years with active or convalescent COVID-19. The CDR3: CASTARESGSHEQFF. The DNA for the CDR3 is TGTGCCAGTACGGCCAGGGAAAGCGGGAGCCATGAGCAGTTCTTC. Filled out from reference TRBV19 and TRBJ2-1, the complete variable domain reads DGGITQSPKYLFRKEGQNVTLSCEQNLNHDAMYWYRQDPGQGLRLIYYSQIVNDFQKGDIAEGYSVSREKKESFPLTVTSAQKNPTAFYLCASTARESGSHEQFFGPGTRLTVL.